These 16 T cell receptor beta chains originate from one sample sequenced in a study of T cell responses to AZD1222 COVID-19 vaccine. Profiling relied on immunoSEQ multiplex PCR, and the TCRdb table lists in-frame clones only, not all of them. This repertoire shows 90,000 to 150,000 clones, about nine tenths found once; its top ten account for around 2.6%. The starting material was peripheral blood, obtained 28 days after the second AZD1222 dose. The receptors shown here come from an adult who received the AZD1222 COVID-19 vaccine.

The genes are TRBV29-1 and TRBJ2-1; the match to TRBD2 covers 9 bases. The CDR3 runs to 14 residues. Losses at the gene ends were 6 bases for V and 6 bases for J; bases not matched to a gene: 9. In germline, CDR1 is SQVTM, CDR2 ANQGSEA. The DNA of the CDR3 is TGCAGCGTCGGCTTTAGCGGGGGAGTCAATGAGCAGTTCTTC. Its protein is CSVGFSGGVNEQFF.

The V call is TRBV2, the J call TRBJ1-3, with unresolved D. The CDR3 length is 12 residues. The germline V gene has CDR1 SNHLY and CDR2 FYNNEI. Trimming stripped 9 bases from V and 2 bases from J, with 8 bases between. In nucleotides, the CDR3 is TGTGCCAGTCACAGTACTGGAAACACCATATATTTT. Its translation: CASHSTGNTIYF. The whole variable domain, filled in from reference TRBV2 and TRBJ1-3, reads EPEVTQTPSHQVTQMGQEVILRCVPISNHLYFYWYRQILGQKVEFLVSFYNNEISEKSEIFDDQFSVERPDGSNFTLKIRSTKLEDSAMYFCASHSTGNTIYFGEGSWLTVV.

CDR3 DNA sequence: TGTGCCAGTCGTCCTCTACAGGTTCCCGCGGAAGCTTTCTTT. It codes for CASRPLQVPAEAFF. The chain is built from TRBV19 and TRBJ1-1, with D possibly being TRBD1 (5 bases). The V gene's germline CDR1 is LNHDA and CDR2 SQIVND (reference sequence). The CDR3 is made up of 14 amino acids. V was cut by 8 bases and J by 8 bases, with 21 bases left in between.

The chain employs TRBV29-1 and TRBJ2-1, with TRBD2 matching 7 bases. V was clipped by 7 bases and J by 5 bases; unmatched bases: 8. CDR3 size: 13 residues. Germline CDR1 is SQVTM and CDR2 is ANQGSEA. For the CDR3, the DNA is TGCAGCGCCTCACGGGGAGGGAACAATGAGCAGTTCTTC. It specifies CSASRGGNNEQFF.

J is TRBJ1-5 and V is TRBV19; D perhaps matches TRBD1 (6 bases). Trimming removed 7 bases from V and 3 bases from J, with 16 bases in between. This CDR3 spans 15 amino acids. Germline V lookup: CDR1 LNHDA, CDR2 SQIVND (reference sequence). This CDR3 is CASTLTWGPNQPQHF. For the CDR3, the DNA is TGTGCCAGTACCTTAACTTGGGGGCCCAATCAGCCCCAGCATTTT. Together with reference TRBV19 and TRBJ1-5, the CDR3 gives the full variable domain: DGGITQSPKYLFRKEGQNVTLSCEQNLNHDAMYWYRQDPGQGLRLIYYSQIVNDFQKGDIAEGYSVSREKKESFPLTVTSAQKNPTAFYLCASTLTWGPNQPQHFGDGTRLSIL.

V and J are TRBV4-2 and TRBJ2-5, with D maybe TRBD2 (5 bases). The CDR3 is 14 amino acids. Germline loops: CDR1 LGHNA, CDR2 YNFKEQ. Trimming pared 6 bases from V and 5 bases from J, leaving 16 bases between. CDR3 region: CASSITSGSETQYF. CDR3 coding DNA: TGTGCCAGCAGTATTACGAGCGGATCGGAGACCCAGTACTTC.

The CDR3 DNA is TGTGCCAGCAGCTTAGGGAAGGCCTCCATTATGGGCAATCAGCCCCAGCATTTT. It codes for CASSLGKASIMGNQPQHF. The V gene is TRBV7-9, the J gene TRBJ1-5; D gene unclear. The CDR3 length is 18 residues. Germline assignment: CDR1 SEHNR and CDR2 FQNEAQ (reference sequence). Trimming pared 1 base from V and 2 bases from J, leaving 18 bases between.

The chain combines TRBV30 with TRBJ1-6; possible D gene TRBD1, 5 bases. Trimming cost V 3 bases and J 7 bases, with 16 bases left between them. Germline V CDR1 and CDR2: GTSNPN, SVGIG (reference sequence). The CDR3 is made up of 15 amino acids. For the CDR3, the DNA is TGTGCCTGGAGCGACTTACGGGGGTACAATTCACCCCTCCACTTT. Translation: CAWSDLRGYNSPLHF.

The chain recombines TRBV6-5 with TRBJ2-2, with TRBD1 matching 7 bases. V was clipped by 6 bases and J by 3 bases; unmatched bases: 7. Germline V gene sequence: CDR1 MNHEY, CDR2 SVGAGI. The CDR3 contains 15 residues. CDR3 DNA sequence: TGTGCCAGCAGAACCAACAGGGGATACACCGGGGAGCTGTTTTTT. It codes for CASRTNRGYTGELFF.

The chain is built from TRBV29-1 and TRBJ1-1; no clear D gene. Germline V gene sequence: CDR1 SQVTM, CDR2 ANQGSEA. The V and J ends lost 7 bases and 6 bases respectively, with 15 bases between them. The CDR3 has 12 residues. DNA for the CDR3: TGCAGCGCCCGGGTCACCGACGCTGAAGCTTTCTTT. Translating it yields CSARVTDAEAFF.

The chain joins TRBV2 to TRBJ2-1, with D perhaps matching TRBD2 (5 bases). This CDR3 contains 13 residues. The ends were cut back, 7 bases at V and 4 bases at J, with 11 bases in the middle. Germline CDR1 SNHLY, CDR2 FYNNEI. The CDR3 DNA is TGTGCCAGCACCCGGGATAGTTACAATGAGCAGTTCTTC. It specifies CASTRDSYNEQFF.

CDR3 sequence: CSVGTGLGEQYF. DNA of the CDR3: TGCAGCGTTGGGACAGGGTTGGGAGAGCAGTACTTC. J is TRBJ2-7 and V is TRBV29-1, with 8 bases lining up with TRBD1. Looked up from germline, CDR1 is SQVTM and CDR2 is ANQGSEA. This CDR3 comprises 12 residues. V lost 4 bases to trimming and J lost 7 bases; unmatched junction nucleotides: 6.

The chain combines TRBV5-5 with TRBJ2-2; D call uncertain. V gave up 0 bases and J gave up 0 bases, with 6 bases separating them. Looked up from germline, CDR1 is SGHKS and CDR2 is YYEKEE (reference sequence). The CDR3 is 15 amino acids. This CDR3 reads CASSLVQANTGELFF. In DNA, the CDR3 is TGTGCCAGCAGCTTGGTTCAAGCGAACACCGGGGAGCTGTTTTTT.

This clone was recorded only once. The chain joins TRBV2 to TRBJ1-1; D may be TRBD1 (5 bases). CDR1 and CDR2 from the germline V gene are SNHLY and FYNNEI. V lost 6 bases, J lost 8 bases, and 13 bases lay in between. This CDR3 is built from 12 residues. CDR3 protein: CASSQGRGEAFF. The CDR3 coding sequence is TGTGCCAGCAGCCAGGGTCGGGGCGAAGCTTTCTTT.

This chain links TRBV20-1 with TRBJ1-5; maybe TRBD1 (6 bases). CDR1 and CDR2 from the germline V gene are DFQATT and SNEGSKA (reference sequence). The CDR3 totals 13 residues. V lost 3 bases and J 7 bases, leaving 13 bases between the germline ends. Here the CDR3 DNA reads TGCAGTGCTAGTCCATGGGGGGCCCAGCCCCAGCATTTT. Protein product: CSASPWGAQPQHF.

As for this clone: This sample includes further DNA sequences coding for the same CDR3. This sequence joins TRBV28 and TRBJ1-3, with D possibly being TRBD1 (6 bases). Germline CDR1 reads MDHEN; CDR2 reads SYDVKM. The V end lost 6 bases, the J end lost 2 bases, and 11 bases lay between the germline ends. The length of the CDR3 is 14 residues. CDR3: CASSRGGAGNTIYF. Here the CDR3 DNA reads TGTGCCAGCAGCAGGGGAGGGGCTGGAAACACCATATATTTT.